Sequencing of this T cell receptor (beta chain) was carried out in a study of blood T cell repertoires in COVID-19. The overall study: Whether acute or convalescent, the COVID-19 samples came from the United States, Italy and Spain. PBMCs, B-cell-depleted T cells, or T cells were the source of the cDNA or gDNA that made up the material.

In the original processing: Reference gene primer amplification gave estimated nucleated cell counts. The table came from immunoSEQ multiplex PCR; TCRdb's copy has only in-frame clones and leaves some out. The V and J calls and clone size come from that table; D and trimming were worked out from the DNA. The sample consists of roughly 140,000 clones, around 80% of them appearing once. The clonotype comes from a woman of 80 years or more in a cohort sampled during active or convalescent COVID-19. Sequences were obtained from peripheral blood.

This chain's CDR3 is CASSLAPGLKETQYF. The CDR3 DNA follows: TGTGCCAGCAGCTTAGCGCCGGGACTAAAAGAGACCCAGTACTTC. The chain is built from TRBV7-2 and TRBJ2-5; TRBD2 aligns across 7 bases. Germline values: CDR1 SGHTA, CDR2 FQGNSA. The ends lost 0 bases at V and 3 bases at J; junction bases unmatched: 4. The CDR3 is made up of 15 amino acids.